This T cell receptor (beta chain) emerged from a study of blood T cells in healthy people across ages. It was with a sample-barcoded 5' primer and a J-beta primer mix that a second PCR of about 6 to 12 cycles was run. Every single cDNA molecule received a tag from a template-switch adaptor with 12 random nucleotides. MiXCR, run by TCRdb on the 5' RACE reads, gives a single entry per CDR3 protein. Found here are about 1.1 million distinct CDR3 sequences, approximately 38% of them singletons; the top ten hold about an eighth. Germline lookup yields CDR1 MGHRA and CDR2 YSYEKL. V lost 0 bases to trimming and J lost 9 bases, with 15 bases between them. This CDR3 contains 15 residues.

The TCR originated in a man between 18 and 35 years old in good health. The V and J genes are TRBV4-1 and TRBJ2-1; a weak D match, TRBD1 (6 bases). Input material: blood. This CDR3 is CASSQDSQGIGEQFF. CDR3 in DNA: TGCGCCAGCAGCCAAGATTCACAGGGAATCGGTGAGCAGTTCTTC.